This paragraph reports one T cell receptor beta chain. The data stem from a study of T cell responses to AZD1222 COVID-19 vaccine. CDR3 size: 13 residues. The V segment lost 2 bases and the J segment 6 bases; nucleotides outside the gene matches: 2. Germline CDR1 and CDR2: MGHRA and YSYEKL. Profiled with immunoSEQ multiplex PCR; TCRdb holds only in-frame clones, not every one. The sample holds fewer than 300,000 clones, roughly 93% seen once. V is TRBV4-1 and J is TRBJ2-7, with 9 nucleotides matching TRBD1. The starting material was peripheral blood, obtained on day 0 of AZD1222 vaccination. This clonotype was sampled from an adult in good health. DNA of the CDR3: TGCGCCAGCAGCCAAACAGGGGGCGGCGAGCAGTACTTC. Its translation: CASSQTGGGEQYF.